The TCR beta chain under discussion was sequenced for a study of blood T cell repertoires in COVID-19. About the study: Donors in the United States, Italy and Spain gave samples during acute or convalescent COVID-19. Nucleic acid was either cDNA or gDNA, and it came from T cells, B-cell-depleted T cells, or PBMCs.

Libraries were prepared by immunoSEQ multiplex PCR; TCRdb keeps only in-frame clonotypes and omits some of them. The repertoire has just under 350,000 clones, approximately 82% of them found once; the top ten carry 2.5% to 3%. Sequenced material: peripheral blood. This receptor was obtained from a man aged 30-40 years with active or convalescent COVID-19.

The CDR3 DNA follows: TGTGCCAGCAGTTATCAAGGGACAGGGGGTGGCTACACCTTC. This encodes CASSYQGTGGGYTF. This chain connects TRBV28 to TRBJ1-2, with 11 bases fitting TRBD1. Trimming at V came to 4 bases and at J to 7 bases, leaving 5 bases not matched to a gene. Germline CDR1 and CDR2: MDHEN and SYDVKM. The CDR3 contains 14 residues.